The T cell receptor (beta chain) described here comes from a study of breast tumors, draining lymph nodes, adjacent tissues. Study-level points and caveats: Most tumor T cells seemingly derive from lymph node, then expand in tumor. Tumors had less TCR diversity than lymph nodes, more than nontumor tissue.

TCRdb passed the multiplex PCR reads through MiXCR, listing each CDR3 protein once. The data hold 200,000 or so distinct CDR3 sequences, with approximately 30% observed a single time. This clonotype was found many times. Its antigen remains unknown. Breast cancer patients provided tissue from their axillary draining lymph nodes. The CDR3 runs to 14 residues. Germline V gives CDR1 DFQATT, CDR2 SNEGSKA (reference sequence). Trimming shortened V by 6 bases and J by 2 bases, and 17 bases separated the two germline ends. V and J are TRBV20-1 and TRBJ2-7, with D tentatively TRBD1 (5 bases). Sequenced: axillary lymph node tissue. This TCR came from a female donor with breast cancer. Some clones in this sample may be carry-over from other donors' samples. The chain's CDR3 is CSAQAKSLPYEQYF. The CDR3 DNA follows: TGCAGTGCACAGGCTAAGTCCTTACCCTACGAGCAGTACTTC.